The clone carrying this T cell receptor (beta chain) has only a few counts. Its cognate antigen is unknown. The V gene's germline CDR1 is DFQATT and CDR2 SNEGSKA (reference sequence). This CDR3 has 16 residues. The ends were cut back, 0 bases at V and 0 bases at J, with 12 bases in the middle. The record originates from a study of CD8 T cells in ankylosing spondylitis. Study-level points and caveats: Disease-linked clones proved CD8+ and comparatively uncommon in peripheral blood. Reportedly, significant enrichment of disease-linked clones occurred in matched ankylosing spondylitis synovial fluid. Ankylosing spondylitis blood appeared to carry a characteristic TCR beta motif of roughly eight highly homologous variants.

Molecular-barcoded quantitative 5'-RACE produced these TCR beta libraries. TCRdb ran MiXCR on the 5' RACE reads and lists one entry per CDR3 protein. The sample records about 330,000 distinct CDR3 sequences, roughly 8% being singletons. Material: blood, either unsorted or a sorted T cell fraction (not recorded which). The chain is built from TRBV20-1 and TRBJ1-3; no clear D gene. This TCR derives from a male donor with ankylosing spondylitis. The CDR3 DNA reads TGCAGTGCTAGAGATTCTCGTTCCTACTCTGGAAACACCATATATTTT. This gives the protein CSARDSRSYSGNTIYF.